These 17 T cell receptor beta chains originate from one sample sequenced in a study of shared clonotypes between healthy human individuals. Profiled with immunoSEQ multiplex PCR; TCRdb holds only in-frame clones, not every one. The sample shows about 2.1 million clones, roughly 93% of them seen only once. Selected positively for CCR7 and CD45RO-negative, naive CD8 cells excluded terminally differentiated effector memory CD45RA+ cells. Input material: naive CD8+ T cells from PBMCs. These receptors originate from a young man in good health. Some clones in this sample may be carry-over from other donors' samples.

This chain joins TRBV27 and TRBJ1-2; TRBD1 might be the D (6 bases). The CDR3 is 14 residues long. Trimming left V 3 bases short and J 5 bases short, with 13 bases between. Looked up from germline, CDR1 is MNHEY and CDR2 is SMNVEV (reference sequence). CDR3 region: CASSLQQGVYGYTF. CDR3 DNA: TGTGCCAGCAGTTTGCAACAGGGCGTTTATGGCTACACCTTC.

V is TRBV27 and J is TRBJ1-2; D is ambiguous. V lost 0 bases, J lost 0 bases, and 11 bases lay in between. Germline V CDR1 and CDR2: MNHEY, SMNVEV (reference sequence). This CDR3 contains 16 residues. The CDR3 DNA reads TGTGCCAGCAGTTTATCGGCGACCCTAGCTAACTATGGCTACACCTTC. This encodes CASSLSATLANYGYTF.

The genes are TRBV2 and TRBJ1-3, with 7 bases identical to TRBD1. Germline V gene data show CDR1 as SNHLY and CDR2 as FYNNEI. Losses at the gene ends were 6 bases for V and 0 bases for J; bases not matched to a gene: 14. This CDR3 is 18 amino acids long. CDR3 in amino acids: CASSATGVGYNSGNTIYF. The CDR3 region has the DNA TGTGCCAGCAGCGCAACAGGGGTCGGCTATAACTCTGGAAACACCATATATTTT.

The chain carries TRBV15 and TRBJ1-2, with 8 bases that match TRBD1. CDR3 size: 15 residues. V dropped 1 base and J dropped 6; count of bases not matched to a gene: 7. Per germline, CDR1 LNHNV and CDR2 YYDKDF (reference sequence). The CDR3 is CATSRGAGGADGYTF. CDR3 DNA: TGTGCCACCAGCAGAGGTGCAGGGGGCGCGGATGGCTACACCTTC.

The DNA of the CDR3 is TGTGCCAGCGGCGGACAGGGGATAGATACGCAGTATTTT. As protein: CASGGQGIDTQYF. The chain links TRBV7-9 to TRBJ2-3, with TRBD1 matching over 9 bases. CDR1 and CDR2 (germline): SEHNR, FQNEAQ (reference sequence). The junction had 5 bases not matched to a gene; V was cut back by 8 bases and J by 5 bases. The CDR3 loop spans 13 amino acids.

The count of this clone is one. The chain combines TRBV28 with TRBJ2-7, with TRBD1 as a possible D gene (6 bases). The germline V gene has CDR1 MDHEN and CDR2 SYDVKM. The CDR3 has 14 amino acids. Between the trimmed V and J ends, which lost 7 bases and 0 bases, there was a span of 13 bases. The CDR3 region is CASTKTGPSYEQYF. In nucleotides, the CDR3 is TGTGCCAGCACTAAGACAGGCCCCTCCTACGAGCAGTACTTC.

The CDR3: CASSSLGAYDGPYNQPQHF. Here the CDR3 DNA reads TGTGCCAGCAGTTCCCTGGGAGCTTACGACGGCCCGTACAATCAGCCCCAGCATTTT. This chain links TRBV27 with TRBJ1-5; D call uncertain. Germline CDR1 reads MNHEY; CDR2 reads SMNVEV (reference sequence). There are 19 residues in the CDR3. V shed 4 bases and J shed 3 bases, with 25 bases lying between them.

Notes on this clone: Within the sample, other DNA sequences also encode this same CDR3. CDR3 sequence: CASSLPGLAGAYNEQFF. The CDR3 nucleotides read TGTGCCAGCAGTCTACCGGGACTAGCGGGAGCTTATAATGAGCAGTTCTTC. The chain couples TRBV27 to TRBJ2-1; 14 bases are shared with TRBD2. The CDR3 runs to 17 residues. Trimming took 5 bases from V and 7 from J; bases not matched to a gene: 10. Per germline, CDR1 MNHEY and CDR2 SMNVEV (reference sequence).

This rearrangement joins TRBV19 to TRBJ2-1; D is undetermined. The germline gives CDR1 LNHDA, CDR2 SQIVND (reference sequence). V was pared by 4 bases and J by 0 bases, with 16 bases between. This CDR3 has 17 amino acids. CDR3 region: CASSKGPPYSSYNEQFF. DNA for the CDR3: TGTGCCAGTAGTAAAGGACCCCCCTATAGCTCCTACAATGAGCAGTTCTTC.

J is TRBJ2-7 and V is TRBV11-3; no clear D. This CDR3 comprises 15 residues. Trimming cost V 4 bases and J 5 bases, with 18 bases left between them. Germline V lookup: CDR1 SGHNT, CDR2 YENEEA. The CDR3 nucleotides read TGTGCCAGCAGCTCGGGCCAGAAACATACGGACGAGCAGTACTTC. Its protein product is CASSSGQKHTDEQYF.

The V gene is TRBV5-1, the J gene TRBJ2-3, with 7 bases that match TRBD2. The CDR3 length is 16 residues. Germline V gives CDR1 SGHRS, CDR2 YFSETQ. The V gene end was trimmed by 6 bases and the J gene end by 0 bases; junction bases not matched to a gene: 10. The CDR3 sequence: CASNPREAYSTDTQYF. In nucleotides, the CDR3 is TGCGCCAGCAACCCCCGGGAGGCCTATAGCACAGATACGCAGTATTTT.

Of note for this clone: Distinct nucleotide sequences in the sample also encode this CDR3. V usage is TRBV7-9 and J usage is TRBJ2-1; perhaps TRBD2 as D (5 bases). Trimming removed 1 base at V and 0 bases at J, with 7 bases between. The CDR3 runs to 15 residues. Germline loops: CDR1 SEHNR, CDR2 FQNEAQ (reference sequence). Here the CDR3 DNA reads TGTGCCAGCAGCTTAGGCGGGTACTCCTACAATGAGCAGTTCTTC. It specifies CASSLGGYSYNEQFF.

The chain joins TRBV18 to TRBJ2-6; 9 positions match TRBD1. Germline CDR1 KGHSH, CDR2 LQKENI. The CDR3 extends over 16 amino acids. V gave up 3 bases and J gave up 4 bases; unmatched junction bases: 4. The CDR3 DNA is TGTGCCAGCTCACCGAACAGGGGGCGCGGGGCCAACGTCCTGACTTTC. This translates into CASSPNRGRGANVLTF.

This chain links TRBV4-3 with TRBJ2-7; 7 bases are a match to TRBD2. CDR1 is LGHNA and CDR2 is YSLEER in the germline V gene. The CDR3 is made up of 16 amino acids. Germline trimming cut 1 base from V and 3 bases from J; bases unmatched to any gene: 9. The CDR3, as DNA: TGCGCCAGCAGCCAAGCGCGCGGGAGAGCAGACTACGAGCAGTACTTC. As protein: CASSQARGRADYEQYF.

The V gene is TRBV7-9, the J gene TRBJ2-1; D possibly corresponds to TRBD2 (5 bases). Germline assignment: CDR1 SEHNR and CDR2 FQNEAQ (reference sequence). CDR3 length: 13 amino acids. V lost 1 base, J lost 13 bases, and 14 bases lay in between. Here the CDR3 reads CASSLEFNSGQFF. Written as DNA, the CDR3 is TGTGCCAGCAGCTTAGAATTCAACAGCGGACAGTTCTTC. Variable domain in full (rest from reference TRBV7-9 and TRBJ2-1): DTGVSQNPRHKITKRGQNVTFRCDPISEHNRLYWYRQTLGQGPEFLTYFQNEAQLEKSRLLSDRFSAERPKGSFSTLEIQRTEQGDSAMYLCASSLEFNSGQFFGPGTRLTVL.

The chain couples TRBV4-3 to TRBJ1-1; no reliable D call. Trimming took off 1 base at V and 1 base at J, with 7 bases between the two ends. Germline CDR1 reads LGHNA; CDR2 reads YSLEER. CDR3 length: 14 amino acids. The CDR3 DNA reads TGCGCCAGCAGCCAAGTCTTGGGGAACACTGAAGCTTTCTTT. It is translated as CASSQVLGNTEAFF.

CDR3 sequence reads: CASSFPYVVENEQFF. The CDR3 DNA reads TGTGCCAGCAGCTTCCCCTACGTAGTAGAGAATGAGCAGTTCTTC. The chain joins TRBV11-2 to TRBJ2-1; D gene ambiguous. Between the trimmed V and J ends, which lost 3 bases and 7 bases, there was a span of 16 bases. This CDR3 is built from 15 residues. Germline CDR1 reads SGHAT; CDR2 reads FQNNGV.